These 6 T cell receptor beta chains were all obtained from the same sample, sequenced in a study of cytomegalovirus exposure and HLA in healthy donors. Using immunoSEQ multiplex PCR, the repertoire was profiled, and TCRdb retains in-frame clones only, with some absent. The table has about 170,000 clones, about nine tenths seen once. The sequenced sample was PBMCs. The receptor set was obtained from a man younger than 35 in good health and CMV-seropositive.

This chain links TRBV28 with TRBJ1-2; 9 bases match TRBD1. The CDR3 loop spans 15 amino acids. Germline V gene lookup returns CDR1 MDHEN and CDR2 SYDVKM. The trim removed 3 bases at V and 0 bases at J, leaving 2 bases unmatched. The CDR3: CASSFGQGTNYGYTF. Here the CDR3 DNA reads TGTGCCAGCAGTTTCGGACAGGGGACTAACTATGGCTACACCTTC.

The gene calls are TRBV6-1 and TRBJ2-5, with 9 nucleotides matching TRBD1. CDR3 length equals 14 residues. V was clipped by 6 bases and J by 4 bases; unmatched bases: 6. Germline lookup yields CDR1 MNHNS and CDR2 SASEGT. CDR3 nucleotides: TGTGCCAGCAGATTAACAGGGGGCGGAGAGACCCAGTACTTC. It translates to CASRLTGGGETQYF.

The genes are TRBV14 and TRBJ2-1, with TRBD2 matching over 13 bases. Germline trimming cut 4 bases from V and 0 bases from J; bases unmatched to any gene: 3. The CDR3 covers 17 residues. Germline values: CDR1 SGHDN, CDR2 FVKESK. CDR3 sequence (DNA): TGTGCCAGCAGCCCCAGGACTAGCGGGGGCTCCTACAATGAGCAGTTCTTC. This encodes CASSPRTSGGSYNEQFF.

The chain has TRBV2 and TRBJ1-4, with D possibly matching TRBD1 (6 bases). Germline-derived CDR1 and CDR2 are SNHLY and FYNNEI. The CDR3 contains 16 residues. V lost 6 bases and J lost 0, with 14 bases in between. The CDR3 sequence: CASRDRTAATNEKLFF. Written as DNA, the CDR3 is TGTGCCAGCAGGGACCGGACAGCTGCAACTAATGAAAAACTGTTTTTT.

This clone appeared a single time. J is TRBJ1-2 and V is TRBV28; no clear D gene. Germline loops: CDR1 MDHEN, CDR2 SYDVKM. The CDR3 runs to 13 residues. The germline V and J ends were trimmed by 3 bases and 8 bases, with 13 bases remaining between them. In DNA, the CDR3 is TGTGCCAGCAGTTTTACACAGACCCCAGGCTACACCTTC. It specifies CASSFTQTPGYTF.

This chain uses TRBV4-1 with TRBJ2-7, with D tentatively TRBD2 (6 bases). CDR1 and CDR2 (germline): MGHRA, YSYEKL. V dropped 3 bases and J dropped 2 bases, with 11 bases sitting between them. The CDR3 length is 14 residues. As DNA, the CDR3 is TGCGCCAGCAGCCAGGGACTTACCGCCTACGAGCAGTACTTC. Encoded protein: CASSQGLTAYEQYF.